This T cell receptor (beta chain) was identified during a study of T-cell reconstitution after alpha-beta-depleted transplantation in children. Broader study findings: Some patients showed high day-60 TCRbeta diversity, which derived from surviving recipient T cells and thymic progenitors. About two months after transplant, alpha-beta T cells reportedly came from several hundred expanded graft clones. It was newly produced T cells that mostly accounted for T-cell counts and diversity one year after transplant.

The library targeted TCRbeta and was prepared with unique molecular identifiers. Each CDR3 protein gets one entry after TCRdb re-called the PCR reads with MiXCR. This sample yields 90,000 to 130,000 distinct CDR3 sequences, of which approximately 6.9% are seen a single time; approximately 25% belongs to the top ten. CDR3 length equals 16 residues. The V end was cut by 4 bases, the J end by 0 bases, with 16 bases between. Germline V gene data show CDR1 as LGHNA and CDR2 as YSLEER. The sample holds many counts of this clonotype. The antigen is not known. This chain connects TRBV4-3 to TRBJ2-7; D not resolved. Here the sequenced sample was PBMCs, mostly from graft donor cells, taken 360 days after TCRalphabeta/CD19-depleted stem cell transplant. This receptor was identified in a male patient aged 2 to 9 who had a stem cell transplant for acute lymphoblastic leukemia, so the T cells may come from the graft donor. The CDR3 nucleotides read TGCGCCAGCAGCCCGGACCTATTTTGGTACTCCTACGAGCAGTACTTC. Its protein product is CASSPDLFWYSYEQYF.